Detailed here is one T cell receptor beta chain. Many counts were recorded for this clonotype. This receptor's antigen is unknown. Per-nucleotide qualities are absent, and no much larger clonotype sits a single base away. These data come from a study of T-cell reconstitution after alpha-beta-depleted transplantation in children (dated by TCRdb to 2016 to 2017). Regarding the study in general: The study quantitatively tracked T-cell immune reconstitution after TCRalphabeta/CD19-depleted allogeneic hematopoietic cell transplantation in children using TCR repertoire profiling. Results the study describes overall, beyond this receptor: In some patients, the high TCRbeta diversity seen at day 60 was put down to recipient T cells and intrathymic progenitors that had survived conditioning. The apparently early recovery of alphabetaT-cell counts about two months after transplant reportedly depended on only several hundred rapidly expanded clones that came from non-depleted graft cells. Over the following months the frequencies of hyperexpanded clones went down, and after one year T-cell counts and TCRbeta diversity were mostly credited to newly produced T cells.

Trimming leaves V shorter by 4 bases and J shorter by 1 base, with the junction holding 7 bases beyond the gene matches. The CDR3 has 16 amino acids, counting the end cysteine and phenylalanine. Left in the record is the CDR3 DNA by itself, 48 bases read in frame from the first base. The germline V gene provides CDR1 MDHEN and CDR2 SYDVKM. The method behind the library was PCR. Sequencing used an Illumina HiSeq 2500. To normalize quantification of the TCRbeta repertoire, the TCR libraries were built with molecular barcoding that relied on unique molecular identifiers. Starting from the raw public reads, TCRdb applied fastp trimming at Q25, assembled clones with MiXCR and retained in-frame beta chains. CDR3 protein sequences are deduplicated, and each keeps its most common genes and DNA. This sample gives almost 500,000 distinct CDR3 sequences in total; about 11% of them show up just once. 2% to 2.5% of the sample comes from the top ten.

The sample's treatment or condition label, decoded: allogeneic hematopoietic cell transplantation with graft depleted of TCRalphabeta T cells and CD19 B cells. Transplant recipients were children who received TCRalphabeta/CD19-depleted allogeneic hematopoietic cell grafts. The material was PBMCs, obtained before TCRalphabeta/CD19-depleted stem cell transplant. The receptor chain draws on TRBV28 and TRBJ2-3, with TRBD2 matching 8 junction bases. The clonotype was recovered from a child aged 2-15 years with inherited bone marrow failure, due to receive a stem cell transplant. This receptor has the CDR3 CASSSIAGPRTDTQYF. The DNA sequence reads TGTGCCAGCAGTTCCATAGCGGGACCTCGCACAGATACGCAGTATTTT.